Listed below are T cell receptor beta chains from one sample, sequenced in a study of persistence of HIV-infected CD4 T cells. The assay was immunoSEQ multiplex PCR, and TCRdb's table has in-frame clones only and misses some. The sample shows about 51,000 clones, around 90% of them seen only once. For these TCRs, the target antigens are not known. This specimen consisted of CD4+ T cells sorted from PBMCs after 18-hour stimulation, obtained from a patient who received antiretroviral therapy. These receptors originate from an adult woman with HIV who was CMV-seropositive. Both conserved end residues are part of each CDR3.

CDR3 protein	V gene
CASSPSGQNTGELFF	TRBV11-3
CASSLRGGSYNEQFF	TRBV5-8
CASSIGQGAKAQYF	TRBV19
CASSYQGAEGYTF	TRBV5-1
CAINVAGGDYGYTF	TRBV10-3
CASQGAGANVLTF	TRBV30
CASGLVLGQTYGYTF	TRBV12-5
CASSYSGRGPNEQFF	TRBV6-5
CASSLISSYEQYF	TRBV27
CASSYSSPTQGYEQYF	TRBV6-2/TRBV6-3
CATSDIGQGSTDTQYF	TRBV24-1
CASSADRGPFTSGANVLTF	TRBV9
CASSLFGTSGIQETQYF	TRBV5-5
CASRRTGIEAFF	TRBV6-6
CASSPGASRPLHF	TRBV5-8
CASSEKGSYGYTF	TRBV2
CASSLRLGGLAVSYEQYF	TRBV7-2
CASSPGANTEAFF	TRBV5-4
CASSLWTSSTDTQYF	TRBV7-2
CASSTLPSGYEQYF	TRBV5-1
CAWSGLEETQYF	TRBV30
CASSENRVYGYTF	TRBV25-1
CASSQYRGGRSSSGELFF	TRBV3-1/TRBV3-2
CASSDVLGAREVYF	TRBV28
CSVLRSSYEQYF	TRBV29-1
CASSLVLAGDQETQYF	TRBV5-1
CATKGMGTDTQYF	TRBV24-1
CASKIKEGRYNEQFF	TRBV19
CASSVIMNTEAFF	TRBV9
CASSGGRIYYNEQFF	TRBV6-5
CASSAVGAGNTEAFF	TRBV27
CASSHRDLNIQYF	TRBV19
CASSPGMGGYTF	TRBV12-3/TRBV12-4
CASSITRADTEAFF	TRBV19
CSVDSVWALLSGNTIYF	TRBV29-1
CASSYSAGGTEAFF	TRBV6-2/TRBV6-3
CASSNRDKNTEAFF	TRBV6-5
CASSQDLWTEAFF	TRBV7-2
CASSQDLGQFNSPLHF	TRBV3-1/TRBV3-2
CASSLPERGNTIYF	TRBV5-1
CASSQEGTGYNEQFF	TRBV4-3
CASSRDRADYGYTF	TRBV5-6
CASSFEGGGTEAFF	TRBV5-1
CASSRSYNEQFF	TRBV12-3/TRBV12-4
CASNTGGIQETQYF	TRBV2
CASKVEGARTEAFF	TRBV6-4
CAISDGAGDTQYF	TRBV10-3
CASSPGAGGLLSYEQYF	TRBV4-1
CASSRTAIGYLQYF	TRBV28
CASSREGSGGAFF	TRBV5-5
CASSLTGGYEAFF	TRBV7-8
CASSLAPGPSTDTQYF	TRBV7-8
CSVVLNFKPYEQYF	TRBV29-1
CASSANLGGGNQPQHF	TRBV6-1
CASSRTGTSYEQYF	TRBV27
CASSFGQGGYEQYF	TRBV28
CASSLQGGSPLHF	TRBV5-1
CASSSTGTQNSPLHF	TRBV5-8